The TCR beta chain under discussion was sequenced for a study of OX40 agonist ivuxolimab in advanced cancers. About the study as a whole: Ivuxolimab was a fully human IgG2 agonistic monoclonal antibody targeting the costimulatory receptor OX40 (CD134). Intravenous ivuxolimab was administered to patients every 2 weeks at six dose levels: 0.01, 0.1, 0.3, 1.5, 3 and 10 mg/kg. The paper reports the monotherapy dose-escalation portion (N of about 52 patients) of the phase I ivuxolimab trial. Partial responses occurred in three dose-escalation patients: two with cutaneous melanoma and one with hepatocellular carcinoma. A male proportion of nearly 85% and a mean age of approximately 58 years, ranging from 23 to 79, were recorded for the dose-escalation cohort. Of the approximately 50 dose-escalation patients, hepatocellular carcinoma was present in roughly 19, melanoma in roughly 15, renal cell carcinoma in 9 and head and neck cancer in 9. Peripheral TCRbeta sequencing was intended to test whether TCR sequence diversity was altered and clonal T-cell expansion was caused by ivuxolimab. Prior anti-PD-1, anti-PD-L1 or anti-CTLA-4 therapy was permitted, and checkpoint inhibitors had been received by roughly 40% of dose-escalation patients. General study outcomes and caveats: Which antigens the clonally expanded peripheral T cells were specific for was not determined. At doses of 0.1 to 3.0 mg/kg, clonal expansion of both CD4+ and CD8+ blood T cells was observed from baseline to week 6. Low levels of normalized T-cell clonal expansion were also shown by some nonresponding patients. After ivuxolimab, expanded clones were on average more numerous among CD8+ T cells than among CD4+ T cells. In the 0.1-3.0 mg/kg groups, partial responders had among the lowest normalized peripheral clonal expansion, particularly in CD8+ T cells.

CDR1 and CDR2 were assigned from the germline V gene as LGHNA and YSLEER. The CDR3 has 13 amino acids, counting the end cysteine and phenylalanine. Kept here is only the CDR3 DNA, which spans 39 bases and is read in frame from base 1. The junction carries 7 bases between V and J, which are trimmed by 4 bases and 2 bases respectively. Patients with a history of autoimmune disease or receiving systemic immunosuppression were excluded from the trial. Peripheral blood for TCR sequencing was drawn from every dose cohort at baseline, at cycle 4 day 1 and at cycle 7 day 1. The samples were drawn from a first-in-human, open-label, multicenter phase I dose-escalation trial of ivuxolimab. Adults with locally advanced or metastatic melanoma, renal cell, hepatocellular, or head and neck squamous cell carcinoma were enrolled in the trial. Before TCR sequencing, CD4+ T cells and CD8+ T cells were sorted from peripheral blood as separate populations.

Genomic DNA was extracted from sorted cells for sequencing of the TCRbeta CDR3 region. The immunoSEQ Assay was used to sequence the TCRbeta CDR3 regions. TCRdb carries this immuneACCESS record with in-frame sequences only. Its versions omit some clonotypes, under half of them owing to an unresolved V gene in the studies checked, with the rest unexplained. In this sample the table shows under 30,000 clones, roughly four fifths of which occur a single time. The ten largest account for around 13% of the sample. In the case of this clone: The specificity of this receptor is unknown. Qualities for individual bases were not recorded, and no much larger clone is one base off.

The sequence was collected from an adult with an advanced solid tumor such as melanoma, head and neck, liver or kidney cancer. Rearrangement joined TRBV4-3 to TRBJ2-3; the D gene identity is not certain. The sample consisted of CD4+ or CD8+ T cells sorted from blood, taken in a trial of the OX40 agonist ivuxolimab. CDR3 sequence: CASSPDITDTQYF. The sequence in DNA is TGCGCCAGCAGCCCAGACATCACAGATACGCAGTATTTT.